A selection of T cell receptor beta chains follows, all from one sample in a study of blood T cell repertoires in COVID-19. TCRdb's table, derived via immunoSEQ multiplex PCR, lists solely in-frame clones and lacks some. Among about 210,000 clones listed, roughly 82% were seen once. Sequencing input: peripheral blood. The source of these receptors is a woman in her sixties with COVID-19, enrolled during active disease. Both conserved end residues are part of each CDR3. The D gene is left open where the match is weak. Not all rows give a size; the values are once, few, many and, for expanded clones, a class.

abundance: -; d_gene: -; j_gene: TRBJ1-6; v_gene: TRBV27; CDR3aa: CASSLQGPDSPLHF; CDR3nt: TGTGCCAGCAGTCTCCAGGGTCCCGATTCACCCCTCCACTTT
abundance: -; d_gene: -; j_gene: TRBJ1-1; v_gene: TRBV4-1; CDR3aa: CASSQEGRGFATEAFF; CDR3nt: TGCGCCAGCAGCCAAGAGGGCAGGGGCTTCGCGACTGAAGCTTTCTTT
abundance: -; d_gene: -; j_gene: TRBJ1-4; v_gene: TRBV28; CDR3aa: CASSHQRGGNEKLFF; CDR3nt: TGTGCCAGCAGCCACCAGCGGGGGGGTAATGAAAAACTGTTTTTT
abundance: -; d_gene: -; j_gene: TRBJ1-1; v_gene: TRBV7-9; CDR3aa: CASSASGYTEAFF; CDR3nt: TGTGCCAGCAGCGCTTCAGGGTACACTGAAGCTTTCTTT
abundance: -; d_gene: TRBD2; j_gene: TRBJ2-1; v_gene: TRBV7-2; CDR3aa: CASSLGSGRASSEQFF; CDR3nt: TGTGCCAGCAGCTTAGGGAGCGGGAGGGCCTCCTCCGAGCAGTTCTTC
abundance: -; d_gene: TRBD2; j_gene: TRBJ2-1; v_gene: TRBV5-1; CDR3aa: CASSLQGLAGGSSYNEQFF; CDR3nt: TGCGCCAGCAGCCTTCAGGGACTAGCGGGAGGGAGCTCCTACAATGAGCAGTTCTTC
abundance: once; d_gene: -; j_gene: TRBJ2-1; v_gene: TRBV7-9; CDR3aa: CASSSSSSYNEQFF; CDR3nt: TGTGCCAGCAGCTCCTCCAGCTCCTACAATGAGCAGTTCTTC
abundance: -; d_gene: -; j_gene: TRBJ1-1; v_gene: TRBV6-2/TRBV6-3; CDR3aa: CASSPDFTEAFF; CDR3nt: TGTGCCAGCAGTCCGGACTTCACTGAAGCTTTCTTT
abundance: -; d_gene: -; j_gene: TRBJ1-2; v_gene: TRBV4-3; CDR3aa: CASSQEIGSNYGYTF; CDR3nt: TGCGCCAGCAGCCAAGAAATCGGGAGTAACTATGGCTACACCTTC
abundance: -; d_gene: TRBD1; j_gene: TRBJ2-2; v_gene: TRBV6-5; CDR3aa: CASSRQGVDTGELFF; CDR3nt: TGTGCCAGCAGCAGACAGGGTGTGGACACCGGGGAGCTGTTTTTT
abundance: -; d_gene: -; j_gene: TRBJ1-1; v_gene: TRBV2; CDR3aa: CASSAVVTEAFF; CDR3nt: TGTGCCAGCAGTGCCGTTGTCACTGAAGCTTTCTTT
abundance: -; d_gene: -; j_gene: TRBJ1-2; v_gene: TRBV19; CDR3aa: CASRRVGYGYTF; CDR3nt: TGTGCCAGTAGGAGAGTTGGTTATGGCTACACCTTC
abundance: -; d_gene: -; j_gene: TRBJ2-4; v_gene: TRBV6-6; CDR3aa: CASSPLGGAVSKNIQYF; CDR3nt: TGTGCCAGCAGTCCCCTGGGGGGTGCGGTGAGCAAAAACATTCAGTACTTC
abundance: -; d_gene: TRBD1; j_gene: TRBJ1-1; v_gene: TRBV27; CDR3aa: CASSPSAANRGRTEAFF; CDR3nt: TGTGCCAGCAGCCCTTCGGCTGCAAACAGGGGGCGAACTGAAGCTTTCTTT
abundance: -; d_gene: TRBD1; j_gene: TRBJ2-1; v_gene: TRBV6-1; CDR3aa: CASSDGTVANEQFF; CDR3nt: TGTGCCAGCAGTGATGGGACAGTAGCCAATGAGCAGTTCTTC
abundance: once; d_gene: TRBD2; j_gene: TRBJ2-4; v_gene: TRBV28; CDR3aa: CASSSSMAGVRNIQYF; CDR3nt: TGTGCCAGCAGTTCCTCCATGGCGGGGGTAAGAAACATTCAGTACTTC
abundance: -; d_gene: -; j_gene: TRBJ2-5; v_gene: TRBV6-5; CDR3aa: CATSGRLETQYF; CDR3nt: TGTGCCACATCGGGGAGATTAGAGACCCAGTACTTC
abundance: -; d_gene: TRBD1; j_gene: TRBJ1-2; v_gene: TRBV4-3; CDR3aa: CASSQSGQGLYGYTF; CDR3nt: TGCGCCAGCAGCCAATCGGGACAGGGCCTGTATGGCTACACCTTC
abundance: -; d_gene: TRBD1; j_gene: TRBJ1-2; v_gene: TRBV7-8; CDR3aa: CASSTGQGDYGYTF; CDR3nt: TGTGCCAGCAGCACGGGACAGGGGGACTATGGCTACACCTTC
abundance: -; d_gene: TRBD2; j_gene: TRBJ2-1; v_gene: TRBV25-1; CDR3aa: CASSPSRIAGGVSNEQFF; CDR3nt: TGTGCCAGCAGTCCCTCCAGGATAGCGGGAGGAGTTTCCAATGAGCAGTTCTTC
abundance: -; d_gene: TRBD1; j_gene: TRBJ2-7; v_gene: TRBV11-1; CDR3aa: CASSQQGTYEQYF; CDR3nt: TGTGCCAGCAGCCAACAGGGGACCTACGAGCAGTACTTC
abundance: -; d_gene: -; j_gene: TRBJ1-3; v_gene: TRBV5-8; CDR3aa: CASSKDSPGNTIYF; CDR3nt: TGTGCCAGCAGCAAGGACAGTCCTGGAAACACCATATATTTT
abundance: -; d_gene: TRBD1; j_gene: TRBJ2-1; v_gene: TRBV7-9; CDR3aa: CASSFRDRDSEQFF; CDR3nt: TGTGCCAGCAGCTTCCGGGACAGGGATAGTGAGCAGTTCTTC
abundance: -; d_gene: TRBD2; j_gene: TRBJ2-2; v_gene: TRBV19; CDR3aa: CASSPGLAGTGELFF; CDR3nt: TGTGCCAGTAGTCCGGGACTAGCGGGCACCGGGGAGCTGTTTTTT
abundance: -; d_gene: TRBD2; j_gene: TRBJ2-7; v_gene: TRBV2; CDR3aa: CASSKGTRLYEQYF; CDR3nt: TGTGCCAGCAGTAAGGGGACTAGGCTGTACGAGCAGTACTTC
abundance: -; d_gene: -; j_gene: TRBJ1-1; v_gene: TRBV5-1; CDR3aa: CASSPPGREAEAFF; CDR3nt: TGCGCCAGCAGCCCCCCCGGGAGGGAGGCTGAAGCTTTCTTT
abundance: -; d_gene: -; j_gene: TRBJ1-4; v_gene: TRBV4-2; CDR3aa: CASSQAYNLNEKLFF; CDR3nt: TGTGCCAGCAGCCAAGCCTATAACCTTAATGAAAAACTGTTTTTT
abundance: -; d_gene: -; j_gene: TRBJ2-3; v_gene: TRBV2; CDR3aa: CASSEGQGLTDTQYF; CDR3nt: TGTGCCAGCAGTGAAGGTCAGGGACTTACAGATACGCAGTATTTT
abundance: -; d_gene: -; j_gene: TRBJ1-3; v_gene: TRBV2; CDR3aa: CASSGDNSGNTIYF; CDR3nt: TGTGCCAGCAGTGGGGACAACTCTGGAAACACCATATATTTT
abundance: -; d_gene: TRBD2; j_gene: TRBJ2-5; v_gene: TRBV7-2; CDR3aa: CASSSTSGRARETQYF; CDR3nt: TGTGCCAGCAGCTCGACTAGCGGGAGGGCCCGGGAGACCCAGTACTTC
abundance: -; d_gene: TRBD2; j_gene: TRBJ2-1; v_gene: TRBV9; CDR3aa: CASSASGLANNEQFF; CDR3nt: TGTGCCAGCAGCGCCTCGGGACTAGCGAACAATGAGCAGTTCTTC
abundance: once; d_gene: -; j_gene: TRBJ2-5; v_gene: TRBV7-9; CDR3aa: CASSFDTPRRETQYF; CDR3nt: TGTGCCAGCAGCTTCGACACCCCCCGTCGAGAGACCCAGTACTTC
abundance: -; d_gene: -; j_gene: TRBJ2-1; v_gene: TRBV6-2/TRBV6-3; CDR3aa: CASSYSGGPNSDEQFF; CDR3nt: TGTGCCAGCAGTTACTCCGGAGGGCCAAATTCGGATGAGCAGTTCTTC